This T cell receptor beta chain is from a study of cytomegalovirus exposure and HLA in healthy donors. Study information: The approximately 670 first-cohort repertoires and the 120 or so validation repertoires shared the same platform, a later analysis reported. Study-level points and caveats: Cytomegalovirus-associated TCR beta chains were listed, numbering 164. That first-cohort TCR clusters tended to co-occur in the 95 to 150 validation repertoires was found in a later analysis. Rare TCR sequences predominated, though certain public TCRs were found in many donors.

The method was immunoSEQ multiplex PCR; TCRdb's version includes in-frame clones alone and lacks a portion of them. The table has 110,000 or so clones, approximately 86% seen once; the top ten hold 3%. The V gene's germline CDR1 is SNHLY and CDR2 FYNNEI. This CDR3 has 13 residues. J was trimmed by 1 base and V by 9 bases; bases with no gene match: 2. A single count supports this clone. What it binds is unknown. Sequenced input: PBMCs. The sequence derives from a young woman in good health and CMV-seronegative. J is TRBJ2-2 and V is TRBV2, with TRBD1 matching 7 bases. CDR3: CASRTGNTGELFF. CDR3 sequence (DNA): TGTGCCAGTCGGACAGGGAACACCGGGGAGCTGTTTTTT.